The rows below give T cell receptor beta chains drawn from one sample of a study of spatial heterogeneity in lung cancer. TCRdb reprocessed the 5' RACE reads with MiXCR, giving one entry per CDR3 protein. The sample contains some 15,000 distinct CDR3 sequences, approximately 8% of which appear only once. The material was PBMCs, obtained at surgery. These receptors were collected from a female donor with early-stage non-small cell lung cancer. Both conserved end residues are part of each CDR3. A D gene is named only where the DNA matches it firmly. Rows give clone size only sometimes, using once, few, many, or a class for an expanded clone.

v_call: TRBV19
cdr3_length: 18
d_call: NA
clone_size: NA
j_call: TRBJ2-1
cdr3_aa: CASSIEGTGSRLNNEQFF
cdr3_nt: TGTGCCAGTAGTATAGAGGGAACGGGTTCCCGACTCAACAATGAGCAGTTCTTC

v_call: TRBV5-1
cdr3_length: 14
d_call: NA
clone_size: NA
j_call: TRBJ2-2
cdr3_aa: CASSPDSTAGELFF
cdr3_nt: TGCGCCAGCAGTCCCGACAGTACGGCCGGGGAGCTGTTTTTT

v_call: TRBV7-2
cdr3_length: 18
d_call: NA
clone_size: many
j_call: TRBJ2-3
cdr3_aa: CASSLMATSFPGTDTQYF
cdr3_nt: TGTGCCAGCAGCTTAATGGCCACTAGTTTTCCCGGCACAGATACGCAGTATTTT

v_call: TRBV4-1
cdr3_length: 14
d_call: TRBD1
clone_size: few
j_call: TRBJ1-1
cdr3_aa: CASSPEGDREVAFF
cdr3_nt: TGCGCCAGCAGCCCGGAGGGTGACAGGGAGGTAGCTTTCTTT

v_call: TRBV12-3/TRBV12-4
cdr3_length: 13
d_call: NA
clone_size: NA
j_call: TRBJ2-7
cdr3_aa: CASSLYRDGEQYF
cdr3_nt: TGTGCCAGCAGCCTCTACCGGGACGGCGAGCAGTACTTC

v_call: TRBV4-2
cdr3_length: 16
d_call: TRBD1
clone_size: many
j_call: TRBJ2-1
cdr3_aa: CASSQAPGQVYNEQFF
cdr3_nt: TGTGCCAGCAGCCAAGCTCCGGGACAGGTCTACAATGAGCAGTTCTTC

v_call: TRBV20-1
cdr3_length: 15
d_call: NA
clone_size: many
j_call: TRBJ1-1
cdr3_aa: CSARKEGRMNTEAFF
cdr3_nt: TGCAGTGCTAGAAAGGAGGGGAGGATGAACACTGAAGCTTTCTTT

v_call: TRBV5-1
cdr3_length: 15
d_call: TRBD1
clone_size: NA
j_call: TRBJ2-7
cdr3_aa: CASSLGTGPSYEQYF
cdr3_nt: TGCGCCAGCAGCTTGGGGACAGGGCCTTCCTACGAGCAGTACTTC

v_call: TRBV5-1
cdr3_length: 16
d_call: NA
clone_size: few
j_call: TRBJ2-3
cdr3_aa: CASSLGQVAGTDTQYF
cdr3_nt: TGCGCCAGCAGCTTGGGACAGGTTGCCGGCACAGATACGCAGTATTTT

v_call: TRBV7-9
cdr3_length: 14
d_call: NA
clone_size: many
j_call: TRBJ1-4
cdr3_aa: CASSLTEGSEKLFF
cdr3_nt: TGTGCCAGCAGCTTGACTGAAGGGAGTGAAAAACTGTTTTTT

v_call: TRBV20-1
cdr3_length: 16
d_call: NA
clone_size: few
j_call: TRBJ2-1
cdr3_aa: CSARDLGGLAYNEQFF
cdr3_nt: TGCAGTGCTAGAGATCTCGGGGGCCTCGCATACAATGAGCAGTTCTTC

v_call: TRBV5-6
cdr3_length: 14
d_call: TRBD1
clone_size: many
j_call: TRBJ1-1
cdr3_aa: CASSPSGGAVGAFF
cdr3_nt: TGTGCCAGCAGCCCCTCAGGGGGCGCCGTGGGCGCTTTCTTT

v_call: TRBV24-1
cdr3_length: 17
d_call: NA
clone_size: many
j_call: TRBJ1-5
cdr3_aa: CATSDSPDSRGNQPQHF
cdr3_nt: TGTGCCACCAGTGATTCACCTGATTCAAGGGGCAATCAGCCCCAGCATTTT

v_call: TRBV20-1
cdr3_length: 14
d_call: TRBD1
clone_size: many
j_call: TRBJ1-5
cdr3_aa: CSARQTGGQGPQHF
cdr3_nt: TGCAGTGCTAGACAAACAGGGGGGCAAGGGCCCCAGCATTTT

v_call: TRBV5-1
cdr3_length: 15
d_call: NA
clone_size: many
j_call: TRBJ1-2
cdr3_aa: CASSLALGVNYGYTF
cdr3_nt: TGCGCCAGCAGCCTCGCCCTGGGGGTTAACTATGGCTACACCTTC

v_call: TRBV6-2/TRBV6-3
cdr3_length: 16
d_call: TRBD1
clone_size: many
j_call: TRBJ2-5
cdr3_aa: CASSTGTGMRQETQYF
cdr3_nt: TGTGCCAGCAGTACCGGGACAGGGATGCGCCAAGAGACCCAGTACTTC

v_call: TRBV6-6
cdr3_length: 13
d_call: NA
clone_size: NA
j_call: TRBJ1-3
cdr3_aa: CASRDSSGNTIYF
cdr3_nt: TGTGCCAGCAGGGACAGCTCTGGAAACACCATATATTTT

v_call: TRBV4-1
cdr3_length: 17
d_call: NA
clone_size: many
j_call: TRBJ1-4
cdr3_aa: CASSQVASYSTNEKLFF
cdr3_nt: TGCGCCAGCAGCCAAGTAGCTAGCTATTCAACTAATGAAAAACTGTTTTTT

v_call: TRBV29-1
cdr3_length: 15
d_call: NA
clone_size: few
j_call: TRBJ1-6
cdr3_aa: CSVVKGDIHNSPLHF
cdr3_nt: TGCAGCGTTGTCAAGGGGGATATTCATAATTCACCCCTCCACTTT

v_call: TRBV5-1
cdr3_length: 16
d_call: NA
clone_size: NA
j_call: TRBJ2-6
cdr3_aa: CASSAYGGPGANVLTF
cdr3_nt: TGCGCCAGCAGCGCCTACGGGGGGCCTGGGGCCAACGTCCTGACTTTC

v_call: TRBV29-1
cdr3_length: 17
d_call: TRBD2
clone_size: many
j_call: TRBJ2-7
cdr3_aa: CSVVGRGRTSGSYEQYF
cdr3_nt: TGCAGCGTTGTCGGCAGGGGCCGGACTAGCGGATCCTACGAGCAGTACTTC

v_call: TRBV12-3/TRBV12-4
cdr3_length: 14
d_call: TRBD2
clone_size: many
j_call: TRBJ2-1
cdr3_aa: CASEPRDYYNEQFF
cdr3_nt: TGTGCCAGCGAGCCCCGGGACTACTACAATGAGCAGTTCTTC

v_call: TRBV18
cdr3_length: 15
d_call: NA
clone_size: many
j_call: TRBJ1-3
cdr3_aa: CASSQGSGSGNTIYF
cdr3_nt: TGTGCCAGCTCACAGGGGAGCGGCTCTGGAAACACCATATATTTT

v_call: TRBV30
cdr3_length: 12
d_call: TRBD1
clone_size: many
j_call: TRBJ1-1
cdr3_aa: CAVRGGTLEAFF
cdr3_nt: TGTGCCGTCAGAGGGGGCACCCTTGAAGCTTTCTTT

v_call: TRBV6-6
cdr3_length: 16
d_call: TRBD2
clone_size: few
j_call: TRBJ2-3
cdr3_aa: CASSSRLASSTDTQYF
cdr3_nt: TGTGCCAGCAGTTCCCGACTAGCCTCTAGCACAGATACGCAGTATTTT

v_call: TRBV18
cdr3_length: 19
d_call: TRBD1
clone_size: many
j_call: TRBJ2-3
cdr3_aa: CASSIGQGAPSLGTDTQYF
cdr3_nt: TGTGCCAGCTCTATCGGACAGGGGGCACCTAGCCTCGGCACAGATACGCAGTATTTT

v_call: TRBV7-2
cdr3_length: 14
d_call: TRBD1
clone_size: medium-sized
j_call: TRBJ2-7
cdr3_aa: CASSLETGGYEQYF
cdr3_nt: TGTGCCAGCAGCTTAGAGACAGGGGGATACGAGCAGTACTTC

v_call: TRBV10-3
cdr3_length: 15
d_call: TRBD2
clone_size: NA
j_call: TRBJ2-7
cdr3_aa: CAISAGGPVSYEQYF
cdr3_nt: TGTGCCATCAGTGCGGGGGGTCCCGTCTCCTACGAGCAGTACTTC

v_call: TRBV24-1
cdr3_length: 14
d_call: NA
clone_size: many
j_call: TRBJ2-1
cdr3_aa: CATSVGGTYNEQFF
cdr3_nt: TGTGCCACCAGTGTAGGGGGGACCTACAATGAGCAGTTCTTC

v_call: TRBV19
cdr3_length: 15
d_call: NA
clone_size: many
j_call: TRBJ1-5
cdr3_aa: CASNGAGSRDQPQHF
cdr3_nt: TGTGCCAGTAATGGGGCAGGCAGCCGCGATCAGCCCCAGCATTTT

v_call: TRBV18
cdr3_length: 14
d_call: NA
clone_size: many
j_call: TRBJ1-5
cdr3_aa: CASSPNGPYQPQHF
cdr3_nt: TGTGCCAGCTCACCGAACGGACCGTATCAGCCCCAGCATTTT

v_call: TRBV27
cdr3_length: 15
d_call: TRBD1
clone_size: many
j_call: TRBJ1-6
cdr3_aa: CASTLMGTGVSPLHF
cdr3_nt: TGTGCCAGCACTCTTATGGGGACAGGGGTTTCACCCCTCCACTTT

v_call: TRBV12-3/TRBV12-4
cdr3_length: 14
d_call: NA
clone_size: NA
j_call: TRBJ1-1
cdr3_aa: CASSRTGGDTEAFF
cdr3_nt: TGTGCCAGCAGCCGGACGGGGGGGGACACTGAAGCTTTCTTT

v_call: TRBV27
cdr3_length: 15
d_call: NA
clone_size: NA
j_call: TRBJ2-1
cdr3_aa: CASSPTGGLYNEQFF
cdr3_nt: TGTGCCAGCAGCCCTACTGGGGGCCTTTACAATGAGCAGTTCTTC

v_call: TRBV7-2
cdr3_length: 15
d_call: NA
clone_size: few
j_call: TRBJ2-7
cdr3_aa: CASSLAGQATVEQYF
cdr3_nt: TGTGCCAGCAGCTTGGCCGGACAAGCGACCGTCGAGCAGTACTTC

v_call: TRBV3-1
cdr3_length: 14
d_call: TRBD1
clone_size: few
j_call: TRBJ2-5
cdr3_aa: CASSPWGQQETQYF
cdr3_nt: TGTGCCAGCAGCCCATGGGGACAGCAAGAGACCCAGTACTTC